The clone carrying this TCR beta chain appeared many times. Its cognate antigen is unknown. This CDR3 has 17 amino acids. V was cut by 2 bases and J by 1 base, with 15 bases left in between. The V gene's germline CDR1 is LGHNA and CDR2 YNFKEQ. This specimen belongs to a study of CD8 T cells in ankylosing spondylitis. In TCRdb, the 5' RACE reads were re-called with MiXCR into one record per CDR3 protein. The data hold roughly 69,000 distinct CDR3 sequences, with approximately 5.3% observed a single time. General study results and limits: In peripheral blood, disease-linked CD8+ clones occurred at relatively low frequencies. There was a TCR beta motif, made of fewer than 10 highly homologous variants, that appeared characteristic of ankylosing spondylitis blood.

Material for sequencing was blood, either unsorted or a sorted T cell fraction (not recorded which). The chain uses TRBV4-2 and TRBJ2-1; D call uncertain. This TCR came from a male donor with ankylosing spondylitis or in good health (not recorded which). DNA of the CDR3: TGTGCCAGCAGCCAATCAACAGTCGGTTCATCCTACAATGAGCAGTTCTTC. Protein product: CASSQSTVGSSYNEQFF.